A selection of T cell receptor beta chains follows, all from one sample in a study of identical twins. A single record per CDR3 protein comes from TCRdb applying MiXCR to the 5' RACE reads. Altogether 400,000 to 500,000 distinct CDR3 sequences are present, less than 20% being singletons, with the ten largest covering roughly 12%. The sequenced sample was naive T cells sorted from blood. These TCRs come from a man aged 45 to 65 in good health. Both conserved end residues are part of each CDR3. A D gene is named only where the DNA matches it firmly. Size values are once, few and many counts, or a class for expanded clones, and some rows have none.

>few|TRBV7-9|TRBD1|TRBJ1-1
CASSTQSGQATEAFF
TGTGCCAGCAGCACCCAAAGTGGACAGGCTACTGAAGCTTTCTTT
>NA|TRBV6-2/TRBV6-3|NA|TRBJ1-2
CASSYGYGYTF
TGTGCCAGCAGTTACGGATATGGCTACACCTTC
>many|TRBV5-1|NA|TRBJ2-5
CASSLFSETQYF
TGCGCCAGCAGCTTGTTTTCGGAGACCCAGTACTTC
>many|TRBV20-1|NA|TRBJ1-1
CSAPGEGGTEAFF
TGCAGTGCACCCGGGGAAGGGGGGACTGAAGCTTTCTTT
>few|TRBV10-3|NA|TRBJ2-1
CAIRAGPNNEQFF
TGTGCCATCAGGGCAGGGCCCAACAATGAGCAGTTCTTC
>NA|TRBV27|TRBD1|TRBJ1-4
CASSFRQGTNEKLFF
TGTGCCAGCAGTTTCCGACAGGGAACTAATGAAAAACTGTTTTTT
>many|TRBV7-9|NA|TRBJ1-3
CASSLAGTGNTIYF
TGTGCCAGCAGTTTGGCAGGGACTGGAAACACCATATATTTT
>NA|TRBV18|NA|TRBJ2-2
CASSPLAVPVELFF
TGTGCCAGCTCACCGTTGGCCGTCCCCGTGGAGCTGTTTTTT
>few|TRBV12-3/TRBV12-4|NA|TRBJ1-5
CASSLRDNQPQHF
TGTGCCAGCAGTTTAAGGGACAATCAGCCCCAGCATTTT
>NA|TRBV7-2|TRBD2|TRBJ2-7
CASSFSGTPYEQYF
TGTGCCAGCAGCTTTAGCGGGACCCCCTACGAGCAGTACTTC
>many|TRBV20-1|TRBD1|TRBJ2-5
CSAEGDRAETQYF
TGCAGTGCTGAAGGGGACAGGGCGGAGACCCAGTACTTC
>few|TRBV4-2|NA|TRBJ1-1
CASSQVSRLNTEAFF
TGTGCCAGCAGCCAAGTTTCTAGATTGAACACTGAAGCTTTCTTT
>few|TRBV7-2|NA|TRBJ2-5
CASSRVARETQYF
TGTGCCAGCAGCCGAGTAGCTCGGGAGACCCAGTACTTC
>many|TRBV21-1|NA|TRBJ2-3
CASSKEEGGGHSTDTQYF
TGTGCCAGCAGCAAAGAGGAAGGCGGGGGCCATAGCACAGATACGCAGTATTTT
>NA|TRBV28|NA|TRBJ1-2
CASSPIAGLNYGYTF
TGTGCCAGCAGTCCTATTGCAGGCCTCAACTATGGCTACACCTTC
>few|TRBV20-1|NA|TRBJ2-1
CSAVTGDSSYNEQFF
TGCAGTGCCGTAACAGGGGACTCCTCCTACAATGAGCAGTTCTTC
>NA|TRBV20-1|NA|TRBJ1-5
CSARDKRQTPQPQHF
TGCAGTGCTAGAGATAAGCGGCAGACGCCTCAGCCCCAGCATTTT
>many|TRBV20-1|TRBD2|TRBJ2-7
CSARDFFMGDYPYEQYF
TGCAGTGCTAGAGATTTCTTTATGGGGGACTACCCCTACGAGCAGTACTTC
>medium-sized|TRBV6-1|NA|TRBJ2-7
CASTYHRDSYEQYF
TGTGCCAGCACCTACCATCGGGACTCCTACGAGCAGTACTTC
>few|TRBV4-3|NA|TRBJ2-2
CASSHVPPGELFF
TGCGCCAGCAGCCACGTACCCCCCGGGGAGCTGTTTTTT
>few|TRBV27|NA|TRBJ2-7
CASSPRSGSAFEQYF
TGTGCCAGCAGTCCCCGTTCCGGGAGTGCTTTCGAGCAGTACTTC
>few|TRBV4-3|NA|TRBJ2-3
CASSQEHRVDGTDTQYF
TGCGCCAGCAGCCAAGAACACAGGGTTGATGGCACAGATACGCAGTATTTT
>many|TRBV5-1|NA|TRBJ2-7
CASRGGQPYEQYF
TGCGCCAGCAGAGGGGGGCAACCCTACGAGCAGTACTTC
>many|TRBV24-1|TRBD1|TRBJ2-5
CATSGRDRVLGETQYF
TGTGCCACCAGTGGTCGGGACAGGGTATTAGGAGAGACCCAGTACTTC
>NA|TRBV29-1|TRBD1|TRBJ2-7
CSVRDREIGEQYF
TGCAGCGTCAGAGACAGGGAGATTGGCGAGCAGTACTTC
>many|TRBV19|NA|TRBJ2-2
CASSMASMNTGELFF
TGTGCCAGTAGTATGGCCTCCATGAACACCGGGGAGCTGTTTTTT
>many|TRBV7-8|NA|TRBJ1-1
CASGPVNTEAFF
TGTGCCAGCGGGCCAGTTAACACTGAAGCTTTCTTT
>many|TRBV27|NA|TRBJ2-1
CASSFSGPSSYNEQFF
TGTGCCAGCAGTTTCTCGGGACCGAGCTCCTACAATGAGCAGTTCTTC
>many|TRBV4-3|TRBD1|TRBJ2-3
CASSHTTGGRNTDTQYF
TGCGCCAGCAGCCATACAACAGGGGGCCGGAACACAGATACGCAGTATTTT
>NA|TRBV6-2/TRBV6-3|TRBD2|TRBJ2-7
CASKQAGGSYEQYF
TGTGCCAGCAAACAGGCGGGAGGCTCCTACGAGCAGTACTTC
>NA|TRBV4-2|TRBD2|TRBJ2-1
CASSLRAGVGYNEQFF
TGTGCCAGCAGCCTCAGAGCGGGAGTGGGATACAATGAGCAGTTCTTC
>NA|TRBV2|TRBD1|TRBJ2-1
CASSVGQGASYNEQFF
TGTGCCAGCAGTGTGGGACAGGGGGCTTCCTACAATGAGCAGTTCTTC
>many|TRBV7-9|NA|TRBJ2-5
CASSTPQQETQYF
TGTGCCAGCAGCACCCCTCAACAAGAGACCCAGTACTTC
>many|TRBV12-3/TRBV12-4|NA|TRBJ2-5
CASSFGLSFQETQYF
TGTGCCAGCAGTTTCGGGTTATCCTTCCAAGAGACCCAGTACTTC
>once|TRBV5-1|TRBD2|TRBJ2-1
CASSLTSGFYNEQFF
TGCGCCAGCAGCTTGACTAGCGGCTTCTACAATGAGCAGTTCTTC
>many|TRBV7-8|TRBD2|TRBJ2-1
CASTLQARGLAGSSYNEQFF
TGTGCCAGCACCCTACAGGCGCGGGGGCTAGCGGGGAGCTCCTACAATGAGCAGTTCTTC
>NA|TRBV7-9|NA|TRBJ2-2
CASSLNPTGSNTGELFF
TGTGCCAGCAGCTTAAACCCAACAGGGTCGAACACCGGGGAGCTGTTTTTT
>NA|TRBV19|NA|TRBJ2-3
CASSNGGVDTQYF
TGTGCCAGTAGTAACGGGGGAGTAGATACGCAGTATTTT
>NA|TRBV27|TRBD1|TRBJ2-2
CASSLYGTGRPGSTGELFF
TGTGCCAGCAGTTTATACGGGACAGGGAGACCGGGAAGCACCGGGGAGCTGTTTTTT
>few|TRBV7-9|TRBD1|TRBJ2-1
CASIGQGAFNEQFF
TGTGCCAGCATTGGACAGGGGGCTTTCAATGAGCAGTTCTTC
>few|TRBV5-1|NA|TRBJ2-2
CASSLGSGNTGELFF
TGCGCCAGCAGCTTGGGTAGCGGGAACACCGGGGAGCTGTTTTTT
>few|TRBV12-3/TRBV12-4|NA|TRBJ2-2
CASSMESGELFF
TGTGCCAGCAGTATGGAATCCGGGGAGCTGTTTTTT
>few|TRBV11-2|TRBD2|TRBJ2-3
CASRGGIAGGTPTSTDTQYF
TGTGCCAGCAGGGGCGGAATAGCGGGAGGTACACCAACTAGCACAGATACGCAGTATTTT
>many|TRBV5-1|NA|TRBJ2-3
CASSLDGLETSTDTQYF
TGCGCCAGCAGCTTGGATGGGCTAGAGACCAGCACAGATACGCAGTATTTT
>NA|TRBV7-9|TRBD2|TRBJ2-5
CASSLARLASAGETQYF
TGTGCCAGCAGCTTAGCTCGACTAGCCTCAGCGGGAGAGACCCAGTACTTC
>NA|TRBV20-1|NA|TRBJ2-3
CSASQWGQVGSGDTQYF
TGCAGTGCTAGTCAGTGGGGTCAAGTTGGCAGCGGCGATACGCAGTATTTT
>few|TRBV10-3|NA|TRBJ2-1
CAITREAYNEQFF
TGTGCCATCACCCGAGAAGCCTACAATGAGCAGTTCTTC
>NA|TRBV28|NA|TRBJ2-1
CASRPYSGTGTNEQFF
TGTGCCAGCAGACCATATAGCGGGACAGGTACCAATGAGCAGTTCTTC
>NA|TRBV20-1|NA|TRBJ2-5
CSAREPYLNQRTQYF
TGCAGTGCTAGAGAGCCCTACCTGAATCAACGGACCCAGTACTTC
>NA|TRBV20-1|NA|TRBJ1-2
CSASLGDGYGYTF
TGCAGTGCAAGTCTGGGGGACGGGTATGGCTACACCTTC